This TCR beta chain was sequenced during a study of T cell responses to AZD1222 COVID-19 vaccine. Study-wide background: Pooling covered second doses at about 4 or about 12 weeks.

This clone was counted a few times. Assay used: immunoSEQ multiplex PCR; TCRdb lists only in-frame clones, some missing. The sample lists 100,000 to 150,000 clones; about 87% were seen once. Germline V CDR1 and CDR2: KGHSH, LQKENI. This CDR3 is 17 amino acids long. V dropped 4 bases and J dropped 0 bases, with 15 bases sitting between them. The sequencing here drew on peripheral blood, taken on day 0 of AZD1222 vaccination. This chain connects TRBV18 to TRBJ2-2, with a possible D match to TRBD1 (5 bases). The sequence came from an adult in good health. The CDR3 region is CASSRDPWGANTGELFF. CDR3 bases: TGTGCCAGCTCACGGGATCCTTGGGGCGCGAACACCGGGGAGCTGTTTTTT.